The clone carrying this T cell receptor (beta chain) was seen a handful of times. Assay used: immunoSEQ multiplex PCR; TCRdb lists only in-frame clones, some missing. In the table there are fewer than 90,000 clones, about 64% of which are singletons. This sample stems from a study of cytotoxic CD8 clonotypes in ibrutinib-treated CLL. This clonotype was obtained from a human donor with chronic lymphocytic leukemia. The specimen was PBMCs, collected after 12 months of ibrutinib treatment.

In nucleotides, the CDR3 is TGTGCCAGCAGCTTAGGTGGAGGGTCTCAGCCCCAGCATTTT. The encoded protein is CASSLGGGSQPQHF. The chain has TRBV11-2 and TRBJ1-5, with D uncertain. The CDR3 covers 14 residues. The V and J ends lost 1 base and 6 bases respectively, with 10 bases between them. Germline values: CDR1 SGHAT, CDR2 FQNNGV.